This is a list of T cell receptor beta chains from one sample in a study of cytomegalovirus exposure and HLA in healthy donors. The protocol was immunoSEQ multiplex PCR, while the TCRdb copy is restricted to in-frame clones and leaves out a portion. Of about 200,000 clones in the sample, around 79% were seen once. Sequenced material: PBMCs. The receptors here all came from a male donor in good health and CMV-seropositive. Both conserved end residues are part of each CDR3. The D gene is left open where the match is weak. Expanded clones are given a class, and other clones once, few, many or no size at all.

>TRBV7-2|TRBJ1-1|NA|NA
TGTGCCAGCAGCTTAGTAAAGATCGGGGGAAGCATTGAAGCTTTCTTT
CASSLVKIGGSIEAFF
>TRBV27|TRBJ1-5|NA|NA
TGTGCCAGCAGTTTATCGGGGGGATGGCAGCCCCAGCATTTT
CASSLSGGWQPQHF
>TRBV7-2|TRBJ1-1|NA|NA
TGTGCCAGCAGCCCTCTGGGGCTGGGAACTGAAGCTTTCTTT
CASSPLGLGTEAFF
>TRBV6-1|TRBJ1-3|NA|NA
TGTGCCGTAGCCCCGATCAGCTCTGGAAACACCATATATTTT
CAVAPISSGNTIYF
>TRBV4-1|TRBJ1-3|NA|NA
TGCGCCAGCAGCCAGTCTAGTGGGGGAGGTGGAAACACCATATATTTT
CASSQSSGGGGNTIYF
>TRBV29-1|TRBJ2-5|NA|NA
TGCAGCGTTGACGGAGGGATCGGGGAGACCCAGTACTTC
CSVDGGIGETQYF
>TRBV4-3|TRBJ2-2|NA|TRBD2
TGCGCCAGCAGCCAAGTCCGATTGGGACGGGGGAGGGCAACGAACACCGGGGAGCTGTTTTTT
CASSQVRLGRGRATNTGELFF
>TRBV9|TRBJ1-2|NA|NA
TGTGCCAGCACCGTAGACGGGGATGGCTACACCTTC
CASTVDGDGYTF
>TRBV4-3|TRBJ2-1|NA|NA
TGCGCCAGCAGCCAAGCGGAGAAAAGCACGTACAATGAGCAGTTCTTC
CASSQAEKSTYNEQFF
>TRBV7-2|TRBJ1-6|NA|NA
TGTGCCAGCAGCTTAGTGGCCGGGGAAAATTCACCCCTCCACTTT
CASSLVAGENSPLHF
>TRBV27|TRBJ2-7|NA|NA
TGTGCCAGCAGTTCTCGCCTAACCGTTTCATCCTACGAGCAGTACTTC
CASSSRLTVSSYEQYF
>TRBV4-1|TRBJ2-1|NA|NA
TGCGCCAGCAGCCAAACAGATGAGCAGTTCTTC
CASSQTDEQFF
>TRBV19|TRBJ2-3|NA|TRBD2
TGTGCCAGTAGACTAGCGGGGCGCACAGATACGCAGTATTTT
CASRLAGRTDTQYF
>TRBV4-2|TRBJ1-1|NA|NA
TGTGCCAGCAGCCAAGATTCAGCGACTGAAGCTTTCTTT
CASSQDSATEAFF
>TRBV4-3|TRBJ2-1|NA|TRBD2
TGCGCCAGCAGCCACCAAGCGGGGGGGCCGATCAATGAGCAGTTCTTC
CASSHQAGGPINEQFF
>TRBV9|TRBJ2-2|once|TRBD2
TGTGCCAGCACGTGGGGACTAGGACTTGGCGGGGAGCTGTTTTTT
CASTWGLGLGGELFF
>TRBV28|TRBJ2-7|NA|NA
TGTGCCAGCGGGAGCCGCCCCTCCTACGAGCAGTACTTC
CASGSRPSYEQYF
>TRBV9|TRBJ2-1|NA|NA
TGTGCCAGCAGCCGAGATCTATACAATGAGCAGTTCTTC
CASSRDLYNEQFF
>TRBV27|TRBJ2-1|NA|NA
TGTGCCAGCAGTTCCCCAATGACTAGGATGAGACATGAGCAGTTCTTC
CASSSPMTRMRHEQFF
>TRBV5-5|TRBJ1-5|NA|NA
TGTGCCAGCAGCTTGTCGGGGGGCAATCAGCCCCAGCATTTT
CASSLSGGNQPQHF
>TRBV15|TRBJ1-1|NA|TRBD1
TGTGCCACCAGCAGAGGGACAGGGGTGGAACTAGGAAGGACTGAAGCTTTCTTT
CATSRGTGVELGRTEAFF
>TRBV7-9|TRBJ2-1|once|TRBD1
TGTGCCAGCAGCTTAGGATACAGGGGGAGCTCCTACAATGAGCAGTTCTTC
CASSLGYRGSSYNEQFF
>TRBV29-1|TRBJ1-5|NA|TRBD1
TGCAGCGTTGCGGAGCAGGGGGGCAATCAGCCCCAGCATTTT
CSVAEQGGNQPQHF
>TRBV4-3|TRBJ1-1|NA|NA
TGCGCCAGCAGCCAAGATTTCGGTGTTAACACTGAAGCTTTCTTT
CASSQDFGVNTEAFF
>TRBV27|TRBJ1-5|few|NA
TGTGCCAGCAGTTTTACAGGTAACAATCAGCCCCAGCATTTT
CASSFTGNNQPQHF
>TRBV28|TRBJ2-5|NA|TRBD1
TGTGCCAGCAGTTTAATGACAGGGGGAGGGGAGACCCAGTACTTC
CASSLMTGGGETQYF
>TRBV7-3|TRBJ2-3|NA|TRBD2
TGTGCCAGCATCCTTAGCGGGGGGGCAGATACGCAGTATTTT
CASILSGGADTQYF
>TRBV5-4|TRBJ1-6|NA|TRBD1
TGTGCCAGCAGCTTGGATGCAGGGGGGAAGTCACCCCTCCACTTT
CASSLDAGGKSPLHF
>TRBV5-6|TRBJ1-6|NA|NA
TGTGCCAGCAGCTTGGCATTAGCCGATAATTCACCCCTCCACTTT
CASSLALADNSPLHF
>TRBV2|TRBJ1-5|once|NA
TGTGCCAGCAGTGAGTTGACAGGAAGCAATCAGCCCCAGCATTTT
CASSELTGSNQPQHF
>TRBV4-2|TRBJ2-3|NA|TRBD2
TGTGCCAGCAGCCAAGATGGACGGGGGGGAGATACGCAGTATTTT
CASSQDGRGGDTQYF
>TRBV2|TRBJ1-6|NA|TRBD1
TGTGCCAGCAGTGAAACGGGCAGGGGGCGAAAAAATTCACCCCTCCACTTT
CASSETGRGRKNSPLHF
>TRBV10-3|TRBJ2-3|NA|TRBD2
TGTGCCATCAGTGCGGGGGGGGCAGATACGCAGTATTTT
CAISAGGADTQYF
>TRBV6-1|TRBJ1-2|NA|TRBD1
TGTGCCAGCAGTTTGGGACAGGGTGATGGCTACACCTTC
CASSLGQGDGYTF
>TRBV7-8|TRBJ2-7|NA|TRBD1
TGTGCCAGCAGCTTCCGGGACAGGGGCTTCTACGAGCAGTACTTC
CASSFRDRGFYEQYF
>TRBV7-9|TRBJ1-1|once|TRBD1
TGTTCCAGCAGCGGGACAGGGGGCTCTCGGGCTTTCTTT
CSSSGTGGSRAFF
>TRBV6-4|TRBJ2-2|once|NA
TGTGCCAGCAGTGACTCAGAGGGGGCCGGGGAGCTGTTTTTT
CASSDSEGAGELFF
>TRBV7-8|TRBJ1-5|NA|NA
TGTGCCAGCAGCAAAAGCCCTCAGCCCCAGCATTTT
CASSKSPQPQHF
>TRBV9|TRBJ1-3|NA|NA
TGTGCCAGCAGCGTAGAAGGGGTCGGAAACACCATATATTTT
CASSVEGVGNTIYF
>TRBV9|TRBJ2-7|NA|TRBD2
TGTGCCAGCAGCGTAGAGGGCGGGAGGGCCCCCAACGAGCAGTACTTC
CASSVEGGRAPNEQYF
>TRBV7-2|TRBJ1-6|NA|NA
TGTGCCAGCAGCTCGATCAGGGTTTGGAATTCACCCCTCCACTTT
CASSSIRVWNSPLHF
>TRBV10-3|TRBJ2-7|NA|TRBD1
TGTGCCATCACCGACAGGGTAGACGAGCAGTACTTC
CAITDRVDEQYF
>TRBV15|TRBJ2-3|NA|TRBD1
TGTGCCACCAGCAGAGATGGACAGGGAACAGATACGCAGTATTTT
CATSRDGQGTDTQYF
>TRBV19|TRBJ1-2|NA|TRBD1
TGTGCCAGTAGTACCTCAAGGGGGGCAGGGGGAAGCTATGGCTACACCTTC
CASSTSRGAGGSYGYTF
>TRBV4-3|TRBJ1-1|NA|NA
TGCGCCAGCAGCGACCGAAACAGCCCTGAAGCTTTCTTT
CASSDRNSPEAFF
>TRBV7-6|TRBJ2-7|NA|TRBD1
TGTGCCAGCAGCTTAGGGGGGACAGCTTCCTACGAGCAGTACTTC
CASSLGGTASYEQYF
>TRBV5-3|TRBJ2-7|NA|TRBD1
TGTGCCAGAAGCCCGCGACAGGGGAATTCAGATTCGGACGAGCAGTACTTC
CARSPRQGNSDSDEQYF